This TCR beta chain was captured in a study of blood T cell repertoires in COVID-19. Source study methods: Amplification of reference gene primers was used by the study to estimate nucleated cell counts. Some clones are missing from TCRdb's copy, which holds only in-frame ones; the method was immunoSEQ multiplex PCR. The DNA was the basis for D and trimming; V, J and clone size are from that table. The table includes around 250,000 clones, 88% detected once. Per the germline V gene, CDR1 is SGHDT and CDR2 is YYEEEE. This CDR3 has 14 residues. V was pared by 4 bases and J by 2 bases, with 12 bases between.

The sequenced sample was PBMCs or T cells enriched from blood (not recorded which). The TCR comes from a woman aged 40-49 years who had been exposed to COVID-19. The chain couples TRBV5-6 to TRBJ1-1, with D unresolved. The CDR3 DNA reads TGTGCCAGCAGCCCGCGAGGATCCAACACTGAAGCTTTCTTT. Its translation is CASSPRGSNTEAFF.